The 4 T cell receptor beta chains below all came from one sample that was sequenced in a study of CD8 T cells in Susac syndrome. RNA in amounts of roughly 0.5 to 1 ug was reverse transcribed with random hexamers. TCRdb processed the immunoSEQ multiplex PCR reads anew with MiXCR; each CDR3 protein has one entry. The sample includes about 140,000 distinct CDR3 sequences, approximately 96% of them seen just once. What was sequenced was CD4+ T cells from PBMCs. Receptors were obtained from a human donor with multiple sclerosis.

The chain joins TRBV20-1 to TRBJ2-1; no clear D gene. Trimming removed 0 bases at V and 9 bases at J, with 21 bases between. The CDR3 loop spans 16 amino acids. Per the germline V gene, CDR1 is DFQATT and CDR2 is SNEGSKA (reference sequence). The CDR3 DNA is TGCAGTGCTAGAGATCCAGTGTCGGTTCTCTCTGGTGAGCAGTTCTTC. Protein product: CSARDPVSVLSGEQFF.

The rearrangement joins TRBV5-1 to TRBJ2-1, with D perhaps given as TRBD1 or TRBD2 (5 bases each). This CDR3 has 15 amino acids. Trimming pared 0 bases from V and 8 bases from J, leaving 15 bases between. The germline V gene has CDR1 SGHRS and CDR2 YFSETQ. CDR3 in DNA: TGCGCCAGCAGCTTGGTTTCCCCAGGGACGGATGAGCAGTTCTTC. It translates to CASSLVSPGTDEQFF.

The CDR3 DNA sequence: TGCAGTGCTAGCGTAATGGTGGGGGGAAAGGGGAATGAGCAGTTCTTC. Encoded protein: CSASVMVGGKGNEQFF. The gene calls are TRBV20-1 and TRBJ2-1; D is possibly TRBD2 (6 bases). The CDR3 is 16 amino acids. The germline CDR1 and CDR2 sequences are DFQATT and SNEGSKA (reference sequence). Trimming took 3 bases from V and 7 from J, leaving 22 bases between them.

This chain connects TRBV10-3 to TRBJ2-7, with 10 nucleotides matching TRBD1. With 2 bases clipped from V and 2 bases from J, the junction kept 3 bases outside the gene matches. CDR3 size: 15 residues. Per germline, CDR1 ENHRY and CDR2 SYGVKD. The CDR3 spells CAISESGTGAYEQYF. DNA for the CDR3: TGTGCCATCAGTGAGAGCGGGACAGGGGCCTACGAGCAGTACTTC.